The 20 T cell receptor beta chains in this list originate from one sample, sequenced in a study of blood T cell repertoires in COVID-19. Measured with immunoSEQ multiplex PCR; TCRdb has only the in-frame clones, and not every one. This sample has fewer than 400,000 clones, with 75% to 90% found just once. Source material: PBMCs or T cells enriched from blood (not recorded which). Source of these receptors: a man younger than 40 who had recovered from COVID-19.

The chain uses TRBV4-1 and TRBJ2-6, with D tentatively TRBD1 (6 bases). The V and J ends lost 4 bases and 0 bases respectively, with 16 bases between them. The CDR3 sequence is 18 residues long. The germline gives CDR1 MGHRA, CDR2 YSYEKL. For the CDR3, the DNA is TGCGCCAGCAGCCCCAGGGGTTCGGTAAGCTCTGGGGCCAACGTCCTGACTTTC. It is translated as CASSPRGSVSSGANVLTF.

This clone was detected only a few times. The DNA of the CDR3 is TGTGCCAGCAGTTTATTATCTGGGGCCAACGTCCTGACTTTC. The encoded protein is CASSLLSGANVLTF. The V call is TRBV27, the J call TRBJ2-6; D is undetermined. The V and J ends lost 1 base and 1 base respectively, with 2 bases between them. The CDR3 loop spans 14 amino acids. The V gene's germline CDR1 is MNHEY and CDR2 SMNVEV (reference sequence).

The gene calls are TRBV7-9 and TRBJ2-7; a possible D gene is TRBD2 (6 bases). Per the germline V gene, CDR1 is SEHNR and CDR2 is FQNEAQ (reference sequence). The V gene lost 2 bases and the J gene lost 4 bases, with 24 bases spanning the gap. The CDR3 runs to 18 residues. The CDR3: CASSLLLEFGGIGYEQYF. The CDR3 bases are TGTGCCAGCAGCTTACTGCTCGAATTTGGGGGGATAGGGTACGAGCAGTACTTC.

A remark on this clone: One end of the junction fails to match germline, which may point to a read error. The chain couples TRBV7-7 to TRBJ2-5; 11 bases fit TRBD1. Germline CDR1 reads SSHAT; CDR2 reads FNYEAQ (reference sequence). The CDR3 totals 14 residues. CDR3 DNA: TGTGCTAGCAGCTTAGCCTGGGACAGGGGGTCCCAGTACTTC. Amino acid sequence: CASSLAWDRGSQYF.

This clone was seen only a few times. The chain has TRBV27 and TRBJ2-7; a weak D match, TRBD2 (6 bases). Trimming left V 3 bases short and J 9 bases short, with 18 bases between. Per the germline V gene, CDR1 is MNHEY and CDR2 is SMNVEV (reference sequence). The CDR3 covers 14 residues. The chain's CDR3 is CASSFSGTGTRQYF. DNA for the CDR3: TGTGCCAGCAGTTTCTCCGGGACTGGTACGAGGCAGTACTTC.

The chain joins TRBV4-3 to TRBJ1-1; 9 nucleotides match TRBD1. This CDR3 has 17 amino acids. Germline CDR1 and CDR2: LGHNA and YSLEER. V lost 1 base and J lost 5; bases outside the gene matches: 11. The CDR3 region has the DNA TGCGCCAGCAGCCAAGGGGGGGCCTGGACAGGGGTAACTGAAGCTTTCTTT. Protein sequence: CASSQGGAWTGVTEAFF.

J is TRBJ2-7 and V is TRBV7-9, with D tentatively TRBD1 (5 bases). The CDR3 runs 16 residues. Germline V gene sequence: CDR1 SEHNR, CDR2 FQNEAQ (reference sequence). V was trimmed by 1 base and J by 0 bases, leaving 13 bases between them. This CDR3 reads CASSLGGLYTSYEQYF. CDR3 nucleotide sequence: TGTGCCAGCAGCTTAGGGGGCCTCTATACCTCCTACGAGCAGTACTTC. Based on the CDR3 plus reference TRBV7-9 and TRBJ2-7, the full variable domain is DTGVSQNPRHKITKRGQNVTFRCDPISEHNRLYWYRQTLGQGPEFLTYFQNEAQLEKSRLLSDRFSAERPKGSFSTLEIQRTEQGDSAMYLCASSLGGLYTSYEQYFGPGTRLTVT.

The rearrangement uses TRBV5-1 and TRBJ1-2; 12 positions agree with TRBD1. Trimming took 4 bases from V and 8 from J; bases not matched to a gene: 12. CDR3 size: 16 residues. CDR1 is SGHRS and CDR2 is YFSETQ in the germline V gene. The DNA for the CDR3 is TGCGCCAGCAGCATCAACCCGGGACAGGGGGCCGGCGGCTACACCTTC. Amino acid sequence: CASSINPGQGAGGYTF.

This clone has a handful of counts. The gene calls are TRBV25-1 and TRBJ2-1, with 10 bases identical to TRBD1. This CDR3 comprises 16 residues. CDR1 is MGHDK, CDR2 SYGVNS, per germline. V gave up 2 bases and J gave up 4 bases; unmatched junction bases: 5. The CDR3 bases are TGTGCCAGCAGTGAACCCAGGACAGGGGGATACAATGAGCAGTTCTTC. Encoded protein: CASSEPRTGGYNEQFF.

This sequence joins TRBV14 and TRBJ2-3; D uncertain. V was trimmed by 1 base and J by 6 bases, leaving 20 bases between them. CDR1 SGHDN and CDR2 FVKESK come from the germline V gene. This CDR3 spans 17 amino acids. The CDR3 nucleotides read TGTGCCAGCAGCCAAGTAGGTACTCTTGCCCGGGTCGATACGCAGTATTTT. Its protein is CASSQVGTLARVDTQYF.

The chain has TRBV11-2 and TRBJ1-2; 9 bases fit TRBD1. Germline values: CDR1 SGHAT, CDR2 FQNNGV. CDR3 size: 15 residues. J gave up 6 bases and V 4 bases, and 9 bases lay outside the gene matches. The CDR3 region is CASSSNRGRVHGYTF. The CDR3 DNA reads as TGTGCCAGCAGCTCTAACAGGGGGCGCGTGCATGGCTACACCTTC.

The chain couples TRBV18 to TRBJ2-3; 9 nucleotides match TRBD2. In germline, CDR1 is KGHSH, CDR2 LQKENI. This CDR3 has 16 residues. V gave up 2 bases and J gave up 3 bases; unmatched junction bases: 6. The CDR3 reads CASSPRLADGTDTQYF. The CDR3 nucleotides are TGTGCCAGCTCACCAAGACTAGCGGATGGGACAGATACGCAGTATTTT.

The rearrangement joins TRBV18 to TRBJ1-4, with 8 positions matching TRBD1. The germline CDR1 and CDR2 sequences are KGHSH and LQKENI. This CDR3 has 15 amino acids. The junction had 12 bases not matched to a gene; V was cut back by 3 bases and J by 12 bases. The CDR3 loop is CASSPEWQGARELFF. In nucleotides, the CDR3 is TGTGCCAGCTCACCTGAGTGGCAGGGGGCAAGAGAACTGTTTTTT.

The rearrangement uses TRBV19 and TRBJ1-2; D is uncertain. Trimming left V 2 bases short and J 10 bases short, with 17 bases between. The germline gives CDR1 LNHDA, CDR2 SQIVND (reference sequence). This CDR3 comprises 14 residues. The CDR3 reads CASSIIPPGIVYTF. CDR3 bases: TGTGCCAGTAGTATAATACCGCCGGGAATTGTCTACACCTTC.

The chain joins TRBV3-1 (or the pseudogene TRBV3-2) to TRBJ1-4; the match to TRBD1 covers 9 bases. Germline loops: CDR1 LGHDT, CDR2 YNNKEL (reference sequence). This CDR3 comprises 14 residues. V lost 4 bases, J lost 7 bases, and 4 bases stayed unmatched. The CDR3 DNA reads TGTGCCAGCAGCCGCCGGGACAGGGCTGAAAAACTGTTTTTT. It is translated as CASSRRDRAEKLFF.

The chain joins TRBV4-2 to TRBJ1-1; D gene ambiguous. The CDR3 has 16 amino acids. Trimming left V 8 bases short and J 1 base short, with 20 bases between. The V gene's germline CDR1 is LGHNA and CDR2 YNFKEQ. CDR3 bases: TGTGCCAGCTCTCTTTCTGCTGGGCAGACGAACACTGAAGCTTTCTTT. Translation gives CASSLSAGQTNTEAFF.

The V call is TRBV29-1, the J call TRBJ2-1; D remains ambiguous. Deletions cut 2 bases from V and 6 bases from J, with 11 bases between. The CDR3 spans 13 residues. The V gene's germline CDR1 is SQVTM and CDR2 ANQGSEA. As DNA, the CDR3 is TGCAGCGTTGAACCCACCAGAGGCAATGAGCAGTTCTTC. As protein: CSVEPTRGNEQFF.

The V call is TRBV3-1 (or the pseudogene TRBV3-2), the J call TRBJ1-3, with D maybe TRBD1 (6 bases). Germline CDR1 reads LGHDT; CDR2 reads YNNKEL (reference sequence). Trimming stripped 1 base from V and 0 bases from J, with 13 bases between. The CDR3 contains 17 residues. CDR3 nucleotide sequence: TGTGCCAGCAGCCAAGTCAACAGGGTGAGCTCTGGAAACACCATATATTTT. It is translated as CASSQVNRVSSGNTIYF.

CDR3: CASSQDSTDGYTF. The DNA of the CDR3 is TGTGCCAGCAGCCAGGACAGTACTGATGGCTACACCTTC. V usage is TRBV7-8 and J usage is TRBJ1-2; D might be TRBD1 (6 bases). V dropped 5 bases and J dropped 6 bases, with 13 bases sitting between them. Germline loops: CDR1 SGHVS, CDR2 FQNEAQ. This CDR3 is built from 13 residues. The variable domain in full, with the rest retrieved from reference TRBV7-8 and TRBJ1-2, is GAGVSQSPRYKVAKRGQDVALRCDPISGHVSLFWYQQALGQGPEFLTYFQNEAQLDKSGLPSDRFFAERPEGSVSTLKIQRTQQEDSAVYLCASSQDSTDGYTFGSGTRLTVV.

This chain joins TRBV10-3 and TRBJ1-2; TRBD1 aligns across 8 bases. J lost 6 bases, V lost 7 bases, and 7 bases had no gene match. Germline V gene data show CDR1 as ENHRY and CDR2 as SYGVKD. This CDR3 is built from 13 residues. The CDR3 nucleotides read TGTGCCATCACCCGGACAGGGACTGATGGCTACACCTTC. The encoded protein is CAITRTGTDGYTF.